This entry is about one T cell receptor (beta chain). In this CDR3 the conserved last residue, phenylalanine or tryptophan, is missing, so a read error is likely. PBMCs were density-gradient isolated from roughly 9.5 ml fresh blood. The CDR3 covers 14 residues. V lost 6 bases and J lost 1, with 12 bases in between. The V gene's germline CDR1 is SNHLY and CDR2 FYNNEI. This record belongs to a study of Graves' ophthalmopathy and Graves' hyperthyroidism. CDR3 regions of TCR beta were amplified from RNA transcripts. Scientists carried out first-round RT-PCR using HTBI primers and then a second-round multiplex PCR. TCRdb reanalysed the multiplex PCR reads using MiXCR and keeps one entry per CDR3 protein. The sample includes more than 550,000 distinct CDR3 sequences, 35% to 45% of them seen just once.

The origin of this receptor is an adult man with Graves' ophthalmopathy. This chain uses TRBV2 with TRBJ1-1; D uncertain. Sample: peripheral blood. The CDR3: CASRTGPRNTEAFS. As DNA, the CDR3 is TGTGCCAGCAGGACCGGGCCCCGGAACACTGAAGCTTTCTCT.